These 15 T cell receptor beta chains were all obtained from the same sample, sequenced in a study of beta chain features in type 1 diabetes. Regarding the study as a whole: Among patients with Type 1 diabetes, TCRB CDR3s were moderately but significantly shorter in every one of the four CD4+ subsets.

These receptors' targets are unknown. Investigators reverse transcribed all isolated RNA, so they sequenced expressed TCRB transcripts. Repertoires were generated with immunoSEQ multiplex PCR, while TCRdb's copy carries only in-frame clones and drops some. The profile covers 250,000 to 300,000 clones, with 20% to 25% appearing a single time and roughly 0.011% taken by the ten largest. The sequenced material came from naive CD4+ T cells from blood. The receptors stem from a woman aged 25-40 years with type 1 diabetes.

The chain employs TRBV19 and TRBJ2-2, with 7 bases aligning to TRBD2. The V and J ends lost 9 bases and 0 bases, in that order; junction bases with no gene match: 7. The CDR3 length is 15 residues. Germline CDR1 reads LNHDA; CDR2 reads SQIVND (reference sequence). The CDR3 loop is CASSRSGPNTGELFF. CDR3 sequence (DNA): TGTGCCAGCTCCCGTAGCGGGCCGAACACCGGGGAGCTGTTTTTT.

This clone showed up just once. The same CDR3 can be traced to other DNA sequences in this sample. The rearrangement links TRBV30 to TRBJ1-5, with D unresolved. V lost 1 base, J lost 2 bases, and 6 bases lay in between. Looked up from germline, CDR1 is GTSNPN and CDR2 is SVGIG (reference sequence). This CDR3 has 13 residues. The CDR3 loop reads CAWSAGGNQPQHF. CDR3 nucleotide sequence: TGTGCCTGGAGTGCCGGGGGCAATCAGCCCCAGCATTTT.

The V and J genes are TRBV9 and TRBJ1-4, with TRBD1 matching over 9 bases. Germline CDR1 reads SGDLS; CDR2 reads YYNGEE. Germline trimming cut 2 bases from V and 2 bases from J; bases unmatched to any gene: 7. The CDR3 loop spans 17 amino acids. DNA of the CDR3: TGTGCCAGCAGCGTCGGGACAGGGTCTTCCACTAATGAAAAACTGTTTTTT. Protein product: CASSVGTGSSTNEKLFF.

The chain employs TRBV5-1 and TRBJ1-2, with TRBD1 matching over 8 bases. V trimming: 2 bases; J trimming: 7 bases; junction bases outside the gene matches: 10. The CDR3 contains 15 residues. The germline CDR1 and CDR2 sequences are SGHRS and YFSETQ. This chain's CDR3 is CASSFFPGTGGGYTF. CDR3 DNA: TGCGCCAGCAGCTTTTTCCCCGGGACAGGAGGTGGCTACACCTTC. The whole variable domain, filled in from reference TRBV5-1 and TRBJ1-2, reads KAGVTQTPRYLIKTRGQQVTLSCSPISGHRSVSWYQQTPGQGLQFLFEYFSETQRNKGNFPGRFSGRQFSNSRSEMNVSTLELGDSALYLCASSFFPGTGGGYTFGSGTRLTVV.

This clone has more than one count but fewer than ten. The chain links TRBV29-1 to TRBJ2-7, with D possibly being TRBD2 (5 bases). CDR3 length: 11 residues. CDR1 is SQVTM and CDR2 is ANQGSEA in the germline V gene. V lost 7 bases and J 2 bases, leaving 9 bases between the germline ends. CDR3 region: CSARGTYEQYF. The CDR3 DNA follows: TGCAGCGCCCGGGGTACCTACGAGCAGTACTTC.

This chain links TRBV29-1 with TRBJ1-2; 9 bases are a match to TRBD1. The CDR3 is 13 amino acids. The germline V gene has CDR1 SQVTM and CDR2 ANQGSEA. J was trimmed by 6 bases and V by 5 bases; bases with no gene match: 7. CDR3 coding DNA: TGCAGCGTTTCACGACAGGGGGAGGATGGCTACACCTTC. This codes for CSVSRQGEDGYTF.

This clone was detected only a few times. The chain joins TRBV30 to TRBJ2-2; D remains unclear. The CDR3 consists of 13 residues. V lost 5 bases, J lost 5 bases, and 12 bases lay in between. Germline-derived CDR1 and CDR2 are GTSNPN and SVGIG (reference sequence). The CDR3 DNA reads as TGTGCCTGGGCAGCCTTGCGGACCGGGGAGCTGTTTTTT. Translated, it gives CAWAALRTGELFF.

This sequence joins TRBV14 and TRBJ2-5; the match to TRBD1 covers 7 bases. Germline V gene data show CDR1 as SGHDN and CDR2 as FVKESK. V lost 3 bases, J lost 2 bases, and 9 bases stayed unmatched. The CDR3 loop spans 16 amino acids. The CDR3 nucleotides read TGTGCCAGCAGCCAGCTAATGGCGACAGGGCAAGAGACCCAGTACTTC. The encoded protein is CASSQLMATGQETQYF.

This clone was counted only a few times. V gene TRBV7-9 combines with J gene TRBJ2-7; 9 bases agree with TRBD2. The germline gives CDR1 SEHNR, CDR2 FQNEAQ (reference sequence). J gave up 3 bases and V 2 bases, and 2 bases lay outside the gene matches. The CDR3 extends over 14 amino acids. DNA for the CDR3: TGTGCCAGCAGCTTATTAGCGGGAGTCTACGAGCAGTACTTC. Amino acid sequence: CASSLLAGVYEQYF.

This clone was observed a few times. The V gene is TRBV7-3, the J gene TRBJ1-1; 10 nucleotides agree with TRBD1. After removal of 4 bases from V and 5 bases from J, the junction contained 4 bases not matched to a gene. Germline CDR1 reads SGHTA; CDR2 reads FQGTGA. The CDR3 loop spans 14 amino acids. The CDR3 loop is CASSSPGQGTEAFF. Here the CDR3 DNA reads TGTGCCAGCAGCTCGCCGGGACAGGGGACTGAAGCTTTCTTT.

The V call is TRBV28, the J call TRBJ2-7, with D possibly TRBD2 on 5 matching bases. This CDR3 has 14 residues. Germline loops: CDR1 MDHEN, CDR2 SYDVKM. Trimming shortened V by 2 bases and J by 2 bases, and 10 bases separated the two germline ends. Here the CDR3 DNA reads TGTGCCAGCAGTTTACTTTGGGAGACCTACGAGCAGTACTTC. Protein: CASSLLWETYEQYF.

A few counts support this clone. The CDR3 DNA reads TGCAGCGGCTTCGCGGGAGATAGCGAGCAGTACTTC. Translation: CSGFAGDSEQYF. This chain uses TRBV29-1 with TRBJ2-7, with 7 bases aligning to TRBD2. Germline V gene sequence: CDR1 SQVTM, CDR2 ANQGSEA. This CDR3 is 12 amino acids long. V trimming: 7 bases; J trimming: 6 bases; junction bases outside the gene matches: 9.

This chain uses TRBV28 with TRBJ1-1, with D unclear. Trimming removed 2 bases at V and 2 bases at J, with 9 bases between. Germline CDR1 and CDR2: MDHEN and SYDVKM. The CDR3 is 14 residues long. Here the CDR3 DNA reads TGTGCCAGCAGTTTACCGTCGGGAAACACTGAAGCTTTCTTT. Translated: CASSLPSGNTEAFF.

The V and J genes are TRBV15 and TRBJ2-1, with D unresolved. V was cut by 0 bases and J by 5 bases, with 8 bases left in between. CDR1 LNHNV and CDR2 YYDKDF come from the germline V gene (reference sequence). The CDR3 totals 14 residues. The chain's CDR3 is CATSRDQANNEQFF. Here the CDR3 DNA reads TGTGCCACCAGCAGAGATCAGGCTAACAATGAGCAGTTCTTC.

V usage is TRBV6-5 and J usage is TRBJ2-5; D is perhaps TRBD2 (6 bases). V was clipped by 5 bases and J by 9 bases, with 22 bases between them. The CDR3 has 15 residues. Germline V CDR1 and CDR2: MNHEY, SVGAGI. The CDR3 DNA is TGTGCCAGCAGTCTCGTCACTAGCTTGGGGGTTCCCCAGTACTTC. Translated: CASSLVTSLGVPQYF.